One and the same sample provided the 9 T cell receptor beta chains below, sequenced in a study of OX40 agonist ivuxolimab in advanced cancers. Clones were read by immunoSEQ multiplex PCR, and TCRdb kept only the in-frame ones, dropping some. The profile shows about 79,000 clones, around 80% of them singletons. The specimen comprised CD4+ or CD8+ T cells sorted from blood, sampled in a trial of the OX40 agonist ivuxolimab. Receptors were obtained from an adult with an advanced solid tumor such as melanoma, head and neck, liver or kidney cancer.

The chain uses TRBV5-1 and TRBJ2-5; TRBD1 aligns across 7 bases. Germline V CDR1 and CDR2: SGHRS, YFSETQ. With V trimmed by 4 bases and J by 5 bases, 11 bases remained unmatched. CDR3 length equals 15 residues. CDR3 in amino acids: CASSKRTGVGETQYF. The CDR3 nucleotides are TGCGCCAGCAGCAAACGAACAGGGGTCGGGGAGACCCAGTACTTC.

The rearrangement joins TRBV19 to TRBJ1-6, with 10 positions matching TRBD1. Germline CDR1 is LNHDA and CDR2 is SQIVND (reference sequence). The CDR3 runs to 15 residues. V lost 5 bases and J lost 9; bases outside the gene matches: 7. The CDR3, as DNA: TGTGCCAGTAGTTCAAGACAGGGGGCGGCTTCACCCCTCCACTTT. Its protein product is CASSSRQGAASPLHF.

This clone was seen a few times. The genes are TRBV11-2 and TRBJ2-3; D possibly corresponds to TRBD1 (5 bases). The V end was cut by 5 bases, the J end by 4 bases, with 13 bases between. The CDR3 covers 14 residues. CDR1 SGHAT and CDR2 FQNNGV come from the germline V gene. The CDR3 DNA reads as TGTGCCAGCAGCCCCTCCAGGGCGGCAGATACGCAGTATTTT. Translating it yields CASSPSRAADTQYF.

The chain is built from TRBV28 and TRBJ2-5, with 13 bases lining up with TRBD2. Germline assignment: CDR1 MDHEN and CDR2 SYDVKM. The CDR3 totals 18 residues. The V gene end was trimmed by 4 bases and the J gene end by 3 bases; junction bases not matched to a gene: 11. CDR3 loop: CASSSVRLAGGDKETQYF. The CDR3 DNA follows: TGTGCCAGCAGTTCTGTACGACTAGCGGGAGGAGATAAAGAGACCCAGTACTTC.

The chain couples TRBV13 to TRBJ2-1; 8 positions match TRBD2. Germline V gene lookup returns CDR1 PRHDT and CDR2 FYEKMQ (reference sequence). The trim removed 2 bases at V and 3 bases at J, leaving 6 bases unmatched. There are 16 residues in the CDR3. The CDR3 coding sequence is TGTGCCAGCAGCTTACCCCCCGGGACTAGCTACAATGAGCAGTTCTTC. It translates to CASSLPPGTSYNEQFF.

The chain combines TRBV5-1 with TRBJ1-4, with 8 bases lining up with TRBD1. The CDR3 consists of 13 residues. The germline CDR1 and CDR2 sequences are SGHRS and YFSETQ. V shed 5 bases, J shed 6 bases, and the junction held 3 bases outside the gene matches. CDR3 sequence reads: CASRTGADEKLFF. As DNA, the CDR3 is TGCGCCAGCAGGACAGGGGCGGATGAAAAACTGTTTTTT. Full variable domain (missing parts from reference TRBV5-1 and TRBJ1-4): KAGVTQTPRYLIKTRGQQVTLSCSPISGHRSVSWYQQTPGQGLQFLFEYFSETQRNKGNFPGRFSGRQFSNSRSEMNVSTLELGDSALYLCASRTGADEKLFFGSGTQLSVL.

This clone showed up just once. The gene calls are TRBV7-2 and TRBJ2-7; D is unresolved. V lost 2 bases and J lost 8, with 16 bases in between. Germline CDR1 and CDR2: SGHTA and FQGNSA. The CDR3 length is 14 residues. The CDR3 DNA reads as TGTGCCAGCAGCTTAATACCTCTTCTCGCGCAGCAGTACTTC. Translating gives CASSLIPLLAQQYF.

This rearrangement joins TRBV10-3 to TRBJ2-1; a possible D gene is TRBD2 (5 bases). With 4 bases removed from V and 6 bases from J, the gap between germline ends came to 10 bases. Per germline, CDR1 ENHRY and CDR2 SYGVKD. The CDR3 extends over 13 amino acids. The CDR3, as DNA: TGTGCCATCAGTGTAGGAGGCTTCAATGAGCAGTTCTTC. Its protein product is CAISVGGFNEQFF.

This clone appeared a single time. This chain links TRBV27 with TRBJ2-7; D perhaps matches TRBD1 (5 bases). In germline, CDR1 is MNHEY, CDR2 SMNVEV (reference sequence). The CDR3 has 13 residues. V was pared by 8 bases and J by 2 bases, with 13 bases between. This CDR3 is CASREAGTYEQYF. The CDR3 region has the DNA TGTGCCAGCCGCGAGGCAGGGACCTACGAGCAGTACTTC.